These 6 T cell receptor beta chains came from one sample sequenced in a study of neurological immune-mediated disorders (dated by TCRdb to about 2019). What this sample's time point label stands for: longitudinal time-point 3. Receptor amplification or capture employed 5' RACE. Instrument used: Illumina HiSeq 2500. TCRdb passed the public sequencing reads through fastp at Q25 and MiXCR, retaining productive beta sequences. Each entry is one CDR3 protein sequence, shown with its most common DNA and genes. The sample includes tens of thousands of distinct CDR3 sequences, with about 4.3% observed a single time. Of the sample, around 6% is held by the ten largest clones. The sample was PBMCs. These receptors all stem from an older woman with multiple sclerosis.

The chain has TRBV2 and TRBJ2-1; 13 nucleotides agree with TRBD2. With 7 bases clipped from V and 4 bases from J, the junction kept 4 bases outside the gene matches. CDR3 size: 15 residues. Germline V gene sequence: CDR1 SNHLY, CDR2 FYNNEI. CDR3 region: CASTGTSGAYNEQFF. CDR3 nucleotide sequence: TGTGCCAGCACTGGGACTAGCGGGGCATACAATGAGCAGTTCTTC.

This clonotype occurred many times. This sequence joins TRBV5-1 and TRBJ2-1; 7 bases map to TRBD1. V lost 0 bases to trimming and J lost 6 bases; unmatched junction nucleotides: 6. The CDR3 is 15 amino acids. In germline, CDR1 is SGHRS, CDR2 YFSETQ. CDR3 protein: CASSLVDRQTNEQFF. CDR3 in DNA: TGCGCCAGCAGCTTGGTGGACAGGCAAACCAATGAGCAGTTCTTC.

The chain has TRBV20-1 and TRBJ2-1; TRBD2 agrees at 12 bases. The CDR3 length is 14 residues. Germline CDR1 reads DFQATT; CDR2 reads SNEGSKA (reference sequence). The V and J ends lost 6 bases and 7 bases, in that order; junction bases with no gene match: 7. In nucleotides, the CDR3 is TGCAGTGCAGGCCGGACTAGCGGGGCGAATGAGCAGTTCTTC. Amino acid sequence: CSAGRTSGANEQFF.

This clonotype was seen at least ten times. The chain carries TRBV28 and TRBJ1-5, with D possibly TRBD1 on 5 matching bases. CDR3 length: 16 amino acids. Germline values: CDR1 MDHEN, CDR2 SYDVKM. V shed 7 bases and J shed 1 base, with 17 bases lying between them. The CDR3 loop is CASTRRGWGSNQPQHF. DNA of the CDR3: TGTGCCAGCACTCGTAGAGGATGGGGCAGCAATCAGCCCCAGCATTTT.

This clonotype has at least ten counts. CDR3 loop: CASSIEQGPTYEQYF. In DNA form, the CDR3 reads TGCGCCAGCAGCATAGAACAGGGGCCCACCTACGAGCAGTACTTC. The V call is TRBV5-1, the J call TRBJ2-7; 7 bases align to TRBD1. Germline CDR1 reads SGHRS; CDR2 reads YFSETQ. V was pared by 4 bases and J by 2 bases, with 9 bases of the junction left unmatched. This CDR3 spans 15 amino acids.

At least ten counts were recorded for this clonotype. Written as DNA, the CDR3 is TGCGCCAGCAGATCGACTAGCGGATCTTACAATGAGCAGTTCTTC. It yields the protein CASRSTSGSYNEQFF. This chain uses TRBV5-1 with TRBJ2-1; 9 nucleotides agree with TRBD2. Germline lookup yields CDR1 SGHRS and CDR2 YFSETQ. The CDR3 runs 15 residues. Trimming took 5 bases from V and 4 from J; bases not matched to a gene: 7.